Below are 25 T cell receptor beta chains sequenced from a single sample in a study of T-cell memory formation after mild COVID-19. TCRdb reanalysed the 5' RACE reads using MiXCR and keeps one entry per CDR3 protein. The sample contains approximately 340,000 distinct CDR3 sequences, approximately 12% of which appear only once. The sequenced sample was PBMCs or a T cell subset sorted from them (not recorded which). All receptors come from a man between 18 and 35 years old who had mild COVID-19 (a few samples of this study predate the infection). Cell type and time point are not known.

There are a few counts of this clonotype. The CDR3 nucleotides read TGTGCCAGCAGCAGGGGACAGGGGGCCGGAAATCAGCCCCAGCATTTT. Protein: CASSRGQGAGNQPQHF. The gene calls are TRBV3-1 and TRBJ1-5; the match to TRBD1 covers 12 bases. Germline V gene sequence: CDR1 LGHDT, CDR2 YNNKEL (reference sequence). The length of the CDR3 is 16 residues. Trimming cost V 5 bases and J 4 bases; bases outside gene matches: 6. Variable domain in full (rest from reference TRBV3-1 and TRBJ1-5): DTAVSQTPKYLVTQMGNDKSIKCEQNLGHDTMYWYKQDSKKFLKIMFSYNNKELIINETVPNRFSPKSPDKAHLNLHINSLELGDSAVYFCASSRGQGAGNQPQHFGDGTRLSIL.

There are many counts of this clonotype. This chain links TRBV15 with TRBJ2-5; D is undetermined. The CDR3 has 12 amino acids. Between the trimmed V and J ends, which lost 1 base and 5 bases, there was a span of 5 bases. The germline gives CDR1 LNHNV, CDR2 YYDKDF (reference sequence). The CDR3 reads CATSRGPETQYF. The CDR3 DNA sequence: TGTGCCACCAGCAGAGGTCCGGAGACCCAGTACTTC.

The V and J genes are TRBV5-1 and TRBJ2-3, with 12 bases aligning to TRBD2. Germline CDR1 is SGHRS and CDR2 is YFSETQ. Trimming removed 4 bases from V and 6 bases from J; junction bases left unmatched: 9. This CDR3 region has 16 residues. CDR3 in DNA: TGCGCCAGCAGCGAAAGGACTAGCGGGGCCCGGGATACGCAGTATTTT. Protein sequence: CASSERTSGARDTQYF.

J is TRBJ2-7 and V is TRBV15; D perhaps matches TRBD2 (5 bases). In germline, CDR1 is LNHNV, CDR2 YYDKDF (reference sequence). V was pared by 4 bases and J by 6 bases, with 16 bases between. The CDR3 is 14 amino acids. The chain's CDR3 is CATSIGRVLGEQYF. DNA for the CDR3: TGTGCCACCAGCATTGGGCGGGTCTTGGGCGAGCAGTACTTC.

This clonotype has ten or more counts. The chain couples TRBV12-3 or TRBV12-4 to TRBJ2-7, with TRBD1 matching over 10 bases. This CDR3 region has 12 residues. V trimming: 6 bases; J trimming: 6 bases; junction bases outside the gene matches: 2. DNA of the CDR3: TGTGCCAGCAGGAGGGACAGGGGCGAGCAGTACTTC. It yields the protein CASRRDRGEQYF.

In its sample, this clonotype was seen a few times. The chain joins TRBV20-1 to TRBJ1-2; TRBD1 matches 10 bases. From germline, CDR1 is DFQATT and CDR2 SNEGSKA (reference sequence). Trimming took 5 bases from V and 8 from J; bases not matched to a gene: 14. The CDR3 has 15 residues. The CDR3 DNA sequence: TGCAGTGCTCCTCCCTCCGGACAGGGGGATGACGGCTACACCTTC. Translation: CSAPPSGQGDDGYTF.

The rearrangement uses TRBV5-1 and TRBJ2-1; no clear D. Looked up from germline, CDR1 is SGHRS and CDR2 is YFSETQ. Trimming pared 3 bases from V and 7 bases from J, leaving 8 bases between. The CDR3 runs to 12 residues. CDR3 sequence reads: CASSSQWNEQFF. CDR3 bases: TGCGCCAGCAGCTCCCAGTGGAATGAGCAGTTCTTC.

The rearrangement uses TRBV9 and TRBJ2-7; 9 nucleotides agree with TRBD2. The CDR3 extends over 14 amino acids. The germline V gene encodes CDR1 SGDLS and CDR2 YYNGEE. Germline trimming cut 2 bases from V and 6 bases from J; bases unmatched to any gene: 6. The CDR3: CASSVAGGALEQYF. CDR3 bases: TGTGCCAGCAGCGTGGCGGGGGGGGCTCTCGAGCAGTACTTC.

There are a few counts of this clonotype. The V gene is TRBV20-1, the J gene TRBJ1-3; the D gene is possibly TRBD1 (5 bases). This CDR3 has 16 residues. V was pared by 3 bases and J by 0 bases, with 15 bases between. CDR1 is DFQATT, CDR2 SNEGSKA, per germline (reference sequence). The CDR3 sequence: CSASFPGVGSGNTIYF. The CDR3 bases are TGCAGTGCTAGTTTCCCGGGGGTAGGCTCTGGAAACACCATATATTTT.

V gene TRBV7-2 combines with J gene TRBJ1-1; D possibly corresponds to TRBD1 (5 bases). Trimming took off 3 bases at V and 1 base at J, with 15 bases between the two ends. This CDR3 is built from 16 residues. Germline V CDR1 and CDR2: SGHTA, FQGNSA. The CDR3 nucleotides are TGTGCCAGCAGCTTCATGGGACCCCGGGCGAACACTGAAGCTTTCTTT. Its translation: CASSFMGPRANTEAFF.

There are a few counts of this clonotype. The gene calls are TRBV29-1 and TRBJ1-2; D gene unclear. The CDR3 consists of 9 residues. CDR1 and CDR2 (germline): SQVTM, ANQGSEA. The V end was cut by 8 bases, the J end by 4 bases, with 5 bases between. In nucleotides, the CDR3 is TGCAGCTTCAGCTATGGCTACACCTTC. Amino acid sequence: CSFSYGYTF.

The V gene is TRBV27, the J gene TRBJ2-5; D gene unclear. From germline, CDR1 is MNHEY and CDR2 SMNVEV (reference sequence). V was pared by 4 bases and J by 7 bases, with 16 bases between. The CDR3 contains 14 residues. The CDR3 coding sequence is TGTGCCAGCAGTTCTCTTGGCGGCGTGGGGACCCAGTACTTC. As protein: CASSSLGGVGTQYF.

This chain connects TRBV6-6 to TRBJ2-6, with a weak D call TRBD1 (7 bases). From germline, CDR1 is MNHNY and CDR2 SVGAGI (reference sequence). CDR3 length: 17 amino acids. V lost 5 bases and J 0 bases, leaving 14 bases between the germline ends. The CDR3 reads CASSRAGGLSGANVLTF. In nucleotides, the CDR3 is TGTGCCAGCAGTAGGGCAGGGGGACTCTCTGGGGCCAACGTCCTGACTTTC.

The V gene is TRBV7-9, the J gene TRBJ2-7; D might be TRBD2 (7 bases). In germline, CDR1 is SEHNR, CDR2 FQNEAQ (reference sequence). The CDR3 is 13 residues long. Trimming removed 5 bases from V and 6 bases from J, with 14 bases in between. CDR3 amino acids: CASSPVRGGEQYF. CDR3 coding DNA: TGTGCCAGCAGCCCGGTAAGGGGGGGCGAGCAGTACTTC. Full variable domain (remainder filled in from reference TRBV7-9 and TRBJ2-7): DTGVSQNPRHKITKRGQNVTFRCDPISEHNRLYWYRQTLGQGPEFLTYFQNEAQLEKSRLLSDRFSAERPKGSFSTLEIQRTEQGDSAMYLCASSPVRGGEQYFGPGTRLTVT.

This clonotype has only a few counts. This rearrangement joins TRBV27 to TRBJ2-7, with D possibly TRBD1 on 5 matching bases. V lost 5 bases and J lost 0, with 11 bases in between. The CDR3 loop spans 14 amino acids. Germline V gives CDR1 MNHEY, CDR2 SMNVEV (reference sequence). The CDR3 DNA follows: TGTGCCAGCAGTCCCAAGGGGTACTCCTACGAGCAGTACGTC. Translated, it gives CASSPKGYSYEQYV.

The chain has TRBV19 and TRBJ2-1, with 9 bases that match TRBD2. CDR1 is LNHDA, CDR2 SQIVND, per germline (reference sequence). The CDR3 totals 15 residues. The V gene end was trimmed by 4 bases and the J gene end by 5 bases; junction bases not matched to a gene: 6. CDR3 coding DNA: TGTGCCAGTAGTACCGCGGGGGGGCCCCACAATGAGCAGTTCTTC. Translation gives CASSTAGGPHNEQFF.

The chain links TRBV14 to TRBJ2-5; 9 bases are a match to TRBD2. Unmatched junction bases numbered 5, after V lost 2 bases and J lost 1 base. This CDR3 comprises 16 residues. The germline CDR1 and CDR2 sequences are SGHDN and FVKESK. CDR3 sequence reads: CASSQKPGLAQETQYF. The CDR3 DNA sequence: TGTGCCAGCAGCCAAAAACCGGGACTAGCCCAAGAGACCCAGTACTTC.

This clonotype was seen more than once but under ten times. V usage is TRBV19 and J usage is TRBJ1-2, with D possibly matching TRBD1 (5 bases). The CDR3 contains 14 residues. V was trimmed by 5 bases and J by 4 bases, leaving 14 bases between them. Germline V lookup: CDR1 LNHDA, CDR2 SQIVND (reference sequence). CDR3 DNA sequence: TGTGCCAGTAGTTCGCGAGGGGCTGGCTATGGCTACACCTTC. Protein: CASSSRGAGYGYTF.

This chain connects TRBV12-3 or TRBV12-4 to TRBJ2-7; 7 nucleotides line up with TRBD1. The V gene end was trimmed by 6 bases and the J gene end by 4 bases; junction bases not matched to a gene: 3. This CDR3 region has 12 residues. The CDR3: CASSWGQYEQYF. The CDR3 DNA sequence: TGTGCCAGCAGCTGGGGACAGTACGAGCAGTACTTC.

The V and J genes are TRBV7-9 and TRBJ1-6; D remains unclear. CDR1 is SEHNR, CDR2 FQNEAQ, per germline (reference sequence). The CDR3 extends over 17 amino acids. V lost 4 bases to trimming and J lost 0 bases, with 13 bases between them. CDR3 DNA sequence: TGTGCCAGCAGCTCCTCTTACAGAGGCTCCTATAATTCACCCCTCCACTTT. Protein sequence: CASSSSYRGSYNSPLHF.

In its sample, this clonotype was seen a few times. V and J are TRBV15 and TRBJ1-2, with TRBD1 matching over 7 bases. This CDR3 is 15 amino acids long. Germline CDR1 reads LNHNV; CDR2 reads YYDKDF (reference sequence). The junction had 8 bases not matched to a gene; V was cut back by 0 bases and J by 7 bases. Here the CDR3 DNA reads TGTGCCACCAGCAGAGATCTAGGGGGCCCGGGTGGCTACACCTTC. It translates to CATSRDLGGPGGYTF. The full variable domain, its missing parts supplied by reference TRBV15 and TRBJ1-2, is DAMVIQNPRYQVTQFGKPVTLSCSQTLNHNVMYWYQQKSSQAPKLLFHYYDKDFNNEADTPDNFQSRRPNTSFCFLDIRSPGLGDTAMYLCATSRDLGGPGGYTFGSGTRLTVV.

The rearrangement links TRBV7-2 to TRBJ1-1, with no clear D. The CDR3 spans 13 residues. V lost 1 base, J lost 8 bases, and 11 bases lay in between. Germline CDR1 is SGHTA and CDR2 is FQGNSA. Written as DNA, the CDR3 is TGTGCCAGCAGCTTAGTCCCGGTGGGAGAAGCTTTCTTT. Translated: CASSLVPVGEAFF.

This chain joins TRBV4-3 and TRBJ2-2, with D tentatively TRBD1 or TRBD2 (6 bases each). There are 15 residues in the CDR3. Germline CDR1 and CDR2: LGHNA and YSLEER. V was shortened by 3 bases and J by 7 bases, with 15 bases between the two germline ends. CDR3 residues: CASSHSNRGHGELFF. As DNA, the CDR3 is TGCGCCAGCAGCCACAGCAACCGGGGGCACGGGGAGCTGTTTTTT.

This clonotype occurred a few times. J is TRBJ2-5 and V is TRBV18; D uncertain. Trimming left V 1 base short and J 4 bases short, with 7 bases between. CDR3 length: 13 amino acids. Germline V lookup: CDR1 KGHSH, CDR2 LQKENI. CDR3 loop: CASSPQGSETQYF. The CDR3 nucleotides read TGTGCCAGCTCACCACAAGGCTCAGAGACCCAGTACTTC.

In this sample, this clonotype turned up many times. This rearrangement joins TRBV5-1 to TRBJ1-3; tentatively, D is TRBD1 (5 bases). The V gene's germline CDR1 is SGHRS and CDR2 YFSETQ. V lost 4 bases to trimming and J lost 0 bases, with 8 bases between them. This CDR3 has 14 residues. The CDR3 region has the DNA TGCGCCAGCAGCGGACACTACTCTGGAAACACCATATATTTT. Its protein product is CASSGHYSGNTIYF.